The sequence of this T cell receptor (beta chain) was determined in a study of blood T cells in healthy people across ages. The study's findings and limits: With donor CMV status unknown, expanded clonotype changes were possibly confounded. Underestimates were what the diversity estimates from one million T cells were considered to be. Long-lived donors had more naive CD4+ cells and higher diversity than aged donors.

Primed by a sample-barcoded 5' primer and a J-beta primer mix, a second PCR proceeded for 7 to 11 cycles. All samples gave at least 2.5 million CDR3-containing paired-end reads. TCRdb re-called the 5' RACE reads with MiXCR, one entry per CDR3 protein. The sample has about 1.1 million distinct CDR3 sequences; approximately 38% are singletons. Worth noting for this clonotype: Its cognate antigen is unknown.

V dropped 1 base and J dropped 5 bases, with 16 bases sitting between them. CDR1 and CDR2 (germline): LGHNA, YSLEER. The CDR3 runs to 16 residues. The sequencing input was blood. The sequence was obtained from a man between 18 and 35 years old in good health. This sequence joins TRBV4-3 and TRBJ2-3; D may be TRBD2 (7 bases). This chain's CDR3 is CASSQVVGGREDTQYF. In DNA, the CDR3 is TGCGCCAGCAGCCAAGTTGTGGGGGGGCGGGAAGATACGCAGTATTTT.